Included here is one TCR beta chain sequence, with context. This entry belongs to a study of blood T cell repertoires in COVID-19. The length of the CDR3 is 18 residues. The junction had 7 bases not matched to a gene; V was cut back by 2 bases and J by 0 bases. Germline V gives CDR1 SGHRS, CDR2 YFSETQ. TCRdb's table, derived via immunoSEQ multiplex PCR, lists solely in-frame clones and lacks some. Found here are 75,000 to 80,000 clones, roughly 85% of them singletons; the top ten hold 45%. The specimen was peripheral blood. The receptor was derived from a human donor in a cohort sampled during active COVID-19. The gene calls are TRBV5-1 and TRBJ2-3, with 12 bases that match TRBD2. DNA of the CDR3: TGCGCCAGCAGCTTACCCCAAACTAGCGGGGGGAGCACAGATACGCAGTATTTT. Translated: CASSLPQTSGGSTDTQYF.